There are a few counts of the clone carrying this TCR beta chain. Its target is not known. Per individual, the PBMC samples numbered at least one pre-ART and at least two post-ART. This sample was included in a study of long-term antiretroviral therapy in people with HIV. Study at large: The earliest samples predate the 2015 immediate-ART recommendation by about a decade. General study findings and limits: Comparison with controls showed narrower CDR3 length ranges in HIV repertoires. Despite increasing after ART, diversity remained lower than that of transplant donor controls.

The CDR3 has 12 residues. V was shortened by 6 bases and J by 3 bases, with 8 bases between the two germline ends. Germline-derived CDR1 and CDR2 are MDHEN and SYDVKM. immunoSEQ v3.0 was run at survey level. Assay used: immunoSEQ multiplex PCR; TCRdb lists only in-frame clones, some missing. Among roughly 30,000 clones listed, more than 70% were seen once. This receptor was taken from a man aged 35 to 55 with HIV. Here the sequenced sample was unsorted PBMCs, taken 4.8 to 5 years after starting antiretroviral therapy. The rearrangement joins TRBV28 to TRBJ1-2; D gene ambiguous. The CDR3 reads CASSGDYYGYTF. The DNA for the CDR3 is TGTGCCAGCAGCGGAGACTACTATGGCTACACCTTC.